Presented here are 29 T cell receptor beta chains from one specimen sequenced in a study of T cell clonotyping in hematopoietic cell transplantation. Some clones are missing from TCRdb's copy, which holds only in-frame ones; the method was immunoSEQ multiplex PCR. The sample includes about 36,000 clones, over 70% seen only once; the top ten take nearly 2%. Sequenced sample: peripheral blood mononuclear cells. Receptors were obtained from a woman aged 35 to 49 in good health. Some clones in this sample may be carry-over from other donors' samples.

This chain connects TRBV19 to TRBJ2-1; 10 bases map to TRBD1. Germline trimming cut 5 bases from V and 8 bases from J; bases unmatched to any gene: 9. The CDR3 contains 15 residues. The V gene's germline CDR1 is LNHDA and CDR2 SQIVND (reference sequence). The CDR3 spells CASSPPGQGSDEQFF. The CDR3 DNA reads as TGTGCCAGTAGTCCACCGGGACAGGGGAGCGATGAGCAGTTCTTC.

CDR3 residues: CASSQASRRRQDTQYF. CDR3 DNA sequence: TGTGCCAGCAGCCAAGCTAGCCGGAGACGGCAGGATACGCAGTATTTT. The rearrangement joins TRBV4-2 to TRBJ2-3; maybe TRBD2 (5 bases). V gave up 1 base and J gave up 6 bases, with 17 bases separating them. Germline assignment: CDR1 LGHNA and CDR2 YNFKEQ. CDR3 size: 16 residues.

The chain couples TRBV7-2 to TRBJ1-1, with TRBD1 matching over 7 bases. The CDR3 length is 15 residues. V was clipped by 7 bases and J by 6 bases; unmatched bases: 14. CDR1 is SGHTA and CDR2 is FQGNSA in the germline V gene. CDR3 in DNA: TGTGCCAGCACCCTTAGGGGCAGGGGGAAGGCTGAAGCTTTCTTT. Protein product: CASTLRGRGKAEAFF.

The chain is built from TRBV6-5 and TRBJ1-2; unclear D gene. In germline, CDR1 is MNHEY, CDR2 SVGAGI. V was pared by 0 bases and J by 6 bases, with 17 bases between. This CDR3 spans 16 amino acids. CDR3 amino acids: CASSYSSAGDLDGYTF. The CDR3 DNA reads TGTGCCAGCAGTTACTCGAGCGCAGGAGATCTAGATGGCTACACCTTC.

On this clone: Other DNA sequences of this sample code for an identical CDR3. The chain uses TRBV4-2 and TRBJ1-2, with D tentatively TRBD1 (5 bases). CDR1 and CDR2 (germline): LGHNA, YNFKEQ. Trimming shortened V by 0 bases and J by 8 bases, and 13 bases separated the two germline ends. The CDR3 is 14 residues long. CDR3 in amino acids: CASSQDPQGGGYTF. CDR3 in DNA: TGTGCCAGCAGCCAAGACCCCCAGGGTGGCGGCTACACCTTC.

This chain joins TRBV6-5 and TRBJ2-7, with TRBD2 matching over 10 bases. J gave up 1 base and V 8 bases, and 5 bases lay outside the gene matches. The CDR3 runs 14 residues. Germline loops: CDR1 MNHEY, CDR2 SVGAGI. The DNA for the CDR3 is TGTGCCAGCCGGACTAGCGGTCCTTCCTACGAGCAGTACTTC. Its protein is CASRTSGPSYEQYF.

The CDR3: CVTGTNEQFF. In nucleotides, the CDR3 is TGTGTGACTGGAACAAATGAGCAGTTCTTC. V gene TRBV28 combines with J gene TRBJ2-1; no firm D call. Germline CDR1 MDHEN, CDR2 SYDVKM. This CDR3 spans 10 amino acids.

The CDR3 nucleotides read TGTGCCTGGAGTACCCCCGACAGGGAAGGGGGAGATACGCAGTATTTT. This encodes CAWSTPDREGGDTQYF. The chain recombines TRBV30 with TRBJ2-3, with TRBD1 identical over 7 bases. The V segment lost 2 bases and the J segment 5 bases; nucleotides outside the gene matches: 13. Germline loops: CDR1 GTSNPN, CDR2 SVGIG (reference sequence). The CDR3 covers 16 residues. The entire variable domain, with the rest obtained from reference TRBV30 and TRBJ2-3, is as follows: SQTIHQWPATLVQPVGSPLSLECTVEGTSNPNLYWYRQAAGRGLQLLFYSVGIGQISSEVPQNLSASRPQDRQFILSSKKLLLSDSGFYLCAWSTPDREGGDTQYFGPGTRLTVL.

This sequence joins TRBV9 and TRBJ2-3; D is possibly TRBD1 or TRBD2 (5 bases each). From germline, CDR1 is SGDLS and CDR2 YYNGEE. The CDR3 length is 16 residues. Trimming pared 0 bases from V and 2 bases from J, leaving 13 bases between. The CDR3: CASSVVGRVPTDTQYF. CDR3 bases: TGTGCCAGCAGCGTAGTGGGGCGGGTCCCCACAGATACGCAGTATTTT.

The rearrangement joins TRBV19 to TRBJ1-2; D call uncertain. The CDR3 is 13 residues long. In germline, CDR1 is LNHDA, CDR2 SQIVND (reference sequence). The germline V and J ends were trimmed by 3 bases and 6 bases, with 11 bases remaining between them. The CDR3 sequence is CASSISRTDGYTF. In DNA form, the CDR3 reads TGTGCCAGTAGTATTTCCCGGACGGATGGCTACACCTTC.

V is TRBV7-3 and J is TRBJ2-3, with D unresolved. The CDR3 has 13 residues. Trimming pared 5 bases from V and 1 base from J, leaving 7 bases between. CDR1 SGHTA and CDR2 FQGTGA come from the germline V gene. The CDR3 loop is CASSQKRTDTQYF. DNA for the CDR3: TGTGCCAGCAGCCAAAAACGCACAGATACGCAGTATTTT.

The chain has TRBV7-2 and TRBJ2-1; D gene unclear. This CDR3 region has 13 residues. V gave up 1 base and J gave up 10 bases, with 11 bases separating them. CDR1 is SGHTA, CDR2 FQGNSA, per germline. This CDR3 is CASSLGSLGEQFF. The CDR3, as DNA: TGTGCCAGCAGCTTAGGGTCGTTAGGGGAGCAGTTCTTC.

CDR3: CASIQAPYYQPQHF. DNA for the CDR3: TGTGCCAGCATCCAAGCCCCTTACTATCAGCCCCAGCATTTT. The chain joins TRBV6-6 to TRBJ1-5; D is uncertain. This CDR3 has 14 amino acids. The V end was cut by 7 bases, the J end by 5 bases, with 15 bases between. Germline assignment: CDR1 MNHNY and CDR2 SVGAGI (reference sequence).

This clone was seen a single time. V usage is TRBV19 and J usage is TRBJ2-3, with D hard to call. The length of the CDR3 is 14 residues. Per the germline V gene, CDR1 is LNHDA and CDR2 is SQIVND (reference sequence). V lost 1 base, J lost 0 bases, and 5 bases lay in between. In DNA form, the CDR3 reads TGTGCCAGTAGTATAGGGGGTAGCACAGATACGCAGTATTTT. It yields the protein CASSIGGSTDTQYF.

This chain connects TRBV9 to TRBJ1-2; tentatively, D is TRBD1 (6 bases). Trimming removed 3 bases from V and 4 bases from J, with 13 bases in between. The length of the CDR3 is 14 residues. From germline, CDR1 is SGDLS and CDR2 YYNGEE. The CDR3 here is CASSDSTGVYGYTF. CDR3 nucleotide sequence: TGTGCCAGCAGCGATTCGACAGGCGTCTATGGCTACACCTTC.

This clone was counted between two and nine times. V usage is TRBV30 and J usage is TRBJ1-4; no reliable D call. Germline CDR1 reads GTSNPN; CDR2 reads SVGIG (reference sequence). The V end was cut by 7 bases, the J end by 4 bases, with 13 bases between. The CDR3 runs to 13 residues. The CDR3 region has the DNA TGTGCCTCCCCGACCCCTTTTAATGAAAAACTGTTTTTT. Translating gives CASPTPFNEKLFF.

V usage is TRBV11-2 and J usage is TRBJ2-2; TRBD2 aligns across 7 bases. Unmatched junction bases numbered 7, after V lost 5 bases and J lost 7 bases. CDR3 length: 14 amino acids. CDR1 is SGHAT and CDR2 is FQNNGV in the germline V gene. The CDR3 sequence is CASSHTTSFGELFF. CDR3 nucleotide sequence: TGTGCCAGCAGCCATACGACTAGCTTCGGGGAGCTGTTTTTT.

The CDR3 loop is CASSQDRRGTYNEQFF. The DNA of the CDR3 is TGCGCCAGCAGCCAAGACAGGAGGGGAACCTACAATGAGCAGTTCTTC. The chain couples TRBV4-1 to TRBJ2-1; D perhaps matches TRBD2 (6 bases). The CDR3 has 16 residues. The V end was cut by 0 bases, the J end by 2 bases, with 11 bases between. Germline CDR1 reads MGHRA; CDR2 reads YSYEKL.

The chain links TRBV7-6 to TRBJ2-7; D gene unclear. The CDR3 covers 12 residues. Germline CDR1 and CDR2: SGHVS and FNYEAQ. The V gene lost 6 bases and the J gene lost 5 bases, with 11 bases spanning the gap. The CDR3 nucleotides read TGTGCCAGCAGTTCAATCCCCGACGAGCAGTACTTC. Translated: CASSSIPDEQYF. Full variable domain (remainder filled in from reference TRBV7-6 and TRBJ2-7): GAGVSQSPRYKVTKRGQDVALRCDPISGHVSLYWYRQALGQGPEFLTYFNYEAQQDKSGLPNDRFSAERPEGSISTLTIQRTEQRDSAMYRCASSSIPDEQYFGPGTRLTVT.

This clone has only one observation. The rearrangement uses TRBV7-3 and TRBJ2-3, with TRBD2 identical over 11 bases. The CDR3 consists of 16 residues. V gave up 5 bases and J gave up 4 bases; unmatched junction bases: 8. CDR1 and CDR2 (germline): SGHTA, FQGTGA. The CDR3 DNA is TGTGCCAGCAGCCCCGGGCTAGCGGGAGGCCCAGATACGCAGTATTTT. Its translation: CASSPGLAGGPDTQYF.

The genes are TRBV27 and TRBJ1-4; D remains unclear. Trimming took off 5 bases at V and 7 bases at J, with 14 bases between the two ends. This CDR3 has 14 residues. The germline gives CDR1 MNHEY, CDR2 SMNVEV (reference sequence). CDR3 DNA: TGTGCCAGCAGTGATCTGGCAGATCGTGAAAAACTGTTTTTT. Amino acid sequence: CASSDLADREKLFF.

The V call is TRBV5-1, the J call TRBJ1-5; 8 bases are a match to TRBD1. J was trimmed by 6 bases and V by 0 bases; bases with no gene match: 8. Germline CDR1 reads SGHRS; CDR2 reads YFSETQ. This CDR3 is 16 amino acids long. As DNA, the CDR3 is TGCGCCAGCAGCTTGGTTCAGGGGGCTTTGTGTCAGCCCCAGCATTTT. Amino acid sequence: CASSLVQGALCQPQHF. Based on the CDR3 plus reference TRBV5-1 and TRBJ1-5, the full variable domain is KAGVTQTPRYLIKTRGQQVTLSCSPISGHRSVSWYQQTPGQGLQFLFEYFSETQRNKGNFPGRFSGRQFSNSRSEMNVSTLELGDSALYLCASSLVQGALCQPQHFGDGTRLSIL.

The rearrangement links TRBV5-1 to TRBJ1-2; no reliable D call. This CDR3 has 15 residues. Germline loops: CDR1 SGHRS, CDR2 YFSETQ. The V end lost 0 bases, the J end lost 0 bases, and 9 bases lay between the germline ends. CDR3 in DNA: TGCGCCAGCAGCTTGGACCCCAGCACTAACTATGGCTACACCTTC. This codes for CASSLDPSTNYGYTF.

CDR3 bases: TGTGCCAGCAGTCCGACGATTATTCTCAATCAGCCCCAGCATTTT. Translating it yields CASSPTIILNQPQHF. The V gene is TRBV27, the J gene TRBJ1-5, with D unclear. Germline V gives CDR1 MNHEY, CDR2 SMNVEV (reference sequence). The CDR3 spans 15 residues. The V gene lost 5 bases and the J gene lost 3 bases, with 14 bases spanning the gap.

CDR3 DNA: TGTGCCAGCAGTGGGACGCCGGACAGGAACTCGAAAGGTTTCTTT. This sequence encodes CASSGTPDRNSKGFF. This sequence joins TRBV28 and TRBJ1-1, with 7 bases that match TRBD1. The CDR3 consists of 15 residues. Germline values: CDR1 MDHEN, CDR2 SYDVKM. The V segment lost 5 bases and the J segment 13 bases; nucleotides outside the gene matches: 19.

J is TRBJ2-5 and V is TRBV6-5, with D tentatively TRBD1 or TRBD2 (5 bases each). Germline loops: CDR1 MNHEY, CDR2 SVGAGI. The CDR3 sequence is 15 residues long. Trimming took 5 bases from V and 1 from J, leaving 14 bases between them. The CDR3 here is CASSPRTRGQETQYF. The CDR3 bases are TGTGCCAGCAGTCCGCGGACGAGGGGCCAAGAGACCCAGTACTTC.

This chain links TRBV11-2 with TRBJ2-3, with no clear D. The CDR3 contains 14 residues. Trimming left V 1 base short and J 2 bases short, with 7 bases between. Germline loops: CDR1 SGHAT, CDR2 FQNNGV. The CDR3 region is CASSLGTSTDTQYF. The DNA of the CDR3 is TGTGCCAGCAGCTTAGGGACCTCCACAGATACGCAGTATTTT.

This chain connects TRBV4-1 to TRBJ1-3, with D unresolved. Germline assignment: CDR1 MGHRA and CDR2 YSYEKL. The CDR3 contains 14 residues. With 1 base removed from V and 4 bases from J, the gap between germline ends came to 8 bases. CDR3 coding DNA: TGCGCCAGCAGCCAAGGGCCTAACGGAAACACCATATATTTT. Protein: CASSQGPNGNTIYF.

This chain links TRBV7-8 with TRBJ2-7, with 9 bases aligning to TRBD2. The CDR3 covers 18 residues. Germline values: CDR1 SGHVS, CDR2 FQNEAQ. Unmatched junction bases numbered 22, after V lost 5 bases and J lost 8 bases. CDR3 bases: TGTGCCAGCAGCACGGAACGCCTGGTGCGGGAGGGGTATGACAAGCAGTACTTC. Translating it yields CASSTERLVREGYDKQYF. The full variable domain, completed using reference TRBV7-8 and TRBJ2-7, is GAGVSQSPRYKVAKRGQDVALRCDPISGHVSLFWYQQALGQGPEFLTYFQNEAQLDKSGLPSDRFFAERPEGSVSTLKIQRTQQEDSAVYLCASSTERLVREGYDKQYFGPGTRLTVT.